These T cell receptor beta chains were read from a single sample in a study of OX40 agonist ivuxolimab in advanced cancers. Sequencing was performed with immunoSEQ multiplex PCR; in TCRdb, only in-frame clones are kept and a portion is missing. The repertoire holds fewer than 85,000 clones, with roughly nine tenths as singletons. The source material was CD4+ or CD8+ T cells sorted from blood, sampled in a trial of the OX40 agonist ivuxolimab. These receptors all come from an adult with an advanced solid tumor such as melanoma, head and neck, liver or kidney cancer. Each CDR3 is given with its conserved first and last residue. The order of the fields is clone size, J gene, V gene, D gene, CDR3 protein, CDR3 DNA. A D gene is named only where the DNA matches it firmly. The listing skips clone size in some rows; elsewhere it reads once, few, many or a size class.

- | TRBJ1-4 | TRBV7-2 | - | CASSLGDGVEKLFF | TGTGCCAGCAGCTTAGGTGACGGGGTAGAAAAACTGTTTTTT
- | TRBJ1-5 | TRBV19 | - | CASNRVNQPQHF | TGTGCCAGTAACAGGGTGAATCAGCCCCAGCATTTT
- | TRBJ2-2 | TRBV7-2 | - | CASSNRVTGELFF | TGTGCCAGCAGCAACCGGGTCACCGGGGAGCTGTTTTTT
- | TRBJ2-7 | TRBV6-5 | - | CASSYSYGRGYEQYF | TGTGCCAGCAGTTACTCGTACGGGAGAGGTTACGAGCAGTACTTC
- | TRBJ1-1 | TRBV2 | - | CASSADRRRNEAFF | TGTGCCAGCAGTGCGGACAGACGAAGGAATGAAGCTTTCTTT
- | TRBJ2-7 | TRBV29-1 | TRBD2 | CSVAGRFAYEQYF | TGCAGCGTTGCCGGGAGGTTTGCGTACGAGCAGTACTTC
- | TRBJ2-2 | TRBV27 | - | CASRVPQGTGELFF | TGTGCCAGCAGGGTACCTCAGGGGACCGGGGAGCTGTTTTTT
once | TRBJ2-5 | TRBV10-1 | - | CASSESGGRETQYF | TGCGCCAGCAGTGAGTCTGGGGGGCGGGAGACCCAGTACTTC
- | TRBJ2-7 | TRBV29-1 | TRBD2 | CSVRLAGGGEQYF | TGCAGCGTGCGACTAGCGGGAGGAGGGGAGCAGTACTTC
- | TRBJ2-1 | TRBV9 | - | CASSVGALDYNEQFF | TGTGCCAGCAGCGTAGGGGCGCTGGATTACAATGAGCAGTTCTTC
once | TRBJ2-5 | TRBV5-1 | TRBD1 | CASSQLTGQETQYF | TGCGCCAGCAGCCAGCTGACAGGGCAAGAGACCCAGTACTTC
- | TRBJ1-1 | TRBV5-1 | - | CASSLTGENTEAFF | TGCGCCAGCAGCTTGACGGGGGAGAACACTGAAGCTTTCTTT
- | TRBJ2-7 | TRBV6-6 | - | CASSFLAATYEQYF | TGTGCCAGCAGTTTTCTAGCTGCTACCTACGAGCAGTACTTC
few | TRBJ2-7 | TRBV4-2 | - | CASSQDHGASYEQYF | TGTGCCAGCAGCCAAGATCATGGGGCCTCCTACGAGCAGTACTTC
- | TRBJ2-1 | TRBV18 | TRBD2 | CASSLTSGANEQFF | TGTGCCAGCTCGTTAACTAGCGGGGCAAATGAGCAGTTCTTC
- | TRBJ2-1 | TRBV11-1 | - | CASSFSQEDYNEQFF | TGTGCCAGCAGCTTTTCCCAGGAGGACTACAATGAGCAGTTCTTC
- | TRBJ2-1 | TRBV29-1 | TRBD2 | CSVEIQTSGTDEQFF | TGCAGCGTTGAAATACAGACTAGCGGGACCGATGAGCAGTTCTTC
- | TRBJ2-5 | TRBV7-9 | TRBD1 | CASSPWGTGETQYF | TGTGCCAGCAGCCCGTGGGGGACAGGGGAGACCCAGTACTTC
- | TRBJ1-1 | TRBV4-2 | - | CASSQGRNTEAFF | TGTGCCAGCAGCCAAGGGAGAAACACTGAAGCTTTCTTT
- | TRBJ2-1 | TRBV12-5 | TRBD2 | CASRRMGLAYNEQFF | TGTGCTAGCAGGCGGATGGGACTAGCTTACAATGAGCAGTTCTTC
- | TRBJ2-6 | TRBV2 | - | CASSAMGSGANVLTF | TGTGCCAGCAGTGCAATGGGATCTGGGGCCAACGTCCTGACTTTC
- | TRBJ1-1 | TRBV28 | TRBD1 | CASRLQDRESSEAFF | TGTGCCAGCAGGCTTCAGGACAGGGAGAGTTCTGAAGCTTTCTTT
few | TRBJ1-1 | TRBV6-6 | - | CASSTQGSYTEAFF | TGTGCCAGCAGCACTCAGGGGTCCTACACTGAAGCTTTCTTT
once | TRBJ2-1 | TRBV28 | - | CASSSLDNEQFF | TGTGCCAGCAGTTCACTCGACAATGAGCAGTTCTTC
- | TRBJ2-3 | TRBV2 | - | CASSPRDTQYF | TGTGCCAGCAGTCCCCGGGATACGCAGTATTTT
- | TRBJ2-3 | TRBV10-1 | TRBD2 | CASGTTSGTDTQYF | TGCGCCAGCGGGACTACTTCTGGCACAGATACGCAGTATTTT
- | TRBJ2-2 | TRBV6-6 | TRBD2 | CASNPTSGNTGELFF | TGTGCCAGCAATCCGACTAGCGGTAACACCGGGGAGCTGTTTTTT
- | TRBJ1-4 | TRBV5-8 | TRBD1 | CASSLPGTGREKLFF | TGTGCCAGCAGCTTGCCCGGGACAGGGCGAGAAAAACTGTTTTTT
- | TRBJ1-2 | TRBV5-4 | TRBD1 | CASSRGQGDGYTF | TGTGCCAGCAGCCGCGGCCAGGGGGATGGCTACACCTTC
- | TRBJ1-2 | TRBV27 | TRBD1 | CASSLTGEEGYGYTF | TGTGCCAGCAGTTTAACAGGGGAGGAGGGATATGGCTACACCTTC
- | TRBJ2-2 | TRBV19 | - | CASSGDTGELFF | TGTGCCAGTAGTGGGGACACCGGGGAGCTGTTTTTT
- | TRBJ1-4 | TRBV4-2 | - | CASSQESGPLGEKLFF | TGTGCCAGCAGCCAAGAGTCAGGGCCCCTGGGGGAAAAACTGTTTTTT
- | TRBJ2-2 | TRBV5-1 | - | CASTEGPNTGELFF | TGCGCCAGCACTGAAGGACCGAACACCGGGGAGCTGTTTTTT
- | TRBJ2-1 | TRBV7-2 | TRBD2 | CASSLWLAGENEQFF | TGTGCCAGCAGCTTATGGCTAGCGGGGGAGAATGAGCAGTTCTTC
once | TRBJ2-2 | TRBV10-3 | TRBD2 | CAITPTSGGNMNTGELFF | TGTGCCATCACCCCGACTAGCGGGGGGAATATGAACACCGGGGAGCTGTTTTTT
- | TRBJ1-3 | TRBV7-8 | - | CASLPGPASGNTIYF | TGTGCCAGCCTCCCGGGGCCCGCCTCTGGAAACACCATATATTTT
- | TRBJ1-2 | TRBV29-1 | - | CSVADPHGYTF | TGCAGCGTCGCCGACCCCCATGGCTACACCTTC
- | TRBJ2-3 | TRBV19 | TRBD2 | CASSIIAGEGTDTQYF | TGTGCCAGTAGTATTATCGCGGGAGAAGGGACAGATACGCAGTATTTT
- | TRBJ2-7 | TRBV4-1 | - | CASSQADSTRSYEQYF | TGCGCCAGCAGCCAAGCCGACAGTACCCGCTCCTACGAGCAGTACTTC
- | TRBJ1-2 | TRBV18 | - | CASSPFPDYGYTF | TGTGCCAGCTCACCATTTCCCGACTATGGCTACACCTTC
- | TRBJ2-7 | TRBV10-3 | TRBD2 | CAIRKTSGIDGQYF | TGTGCCATCAGGAAGACTAGCGGGATTGACGGGCAGTACTTC
- | TRBJ2-2 | TRBV4-1 | TRBD1 | CASSREPGTAANTGELFF | TGCGCCAGCAGCCGGGAGCCCGGGACAGCGGCGAACACCGGGGAGCTGTTTTTT
- | TRBJ1-5 | TRBV5-6 | - | CASSLGGRDQPQHF | TGTGCCAGCAGCTTGGGGGGAAGGGATCAGCCCCAGCATTTT
- | TRBJ2-1 | TRBV10-3 | TRBD1 | CAIMAGRQGLYNEQFF | TGTGCCATCATGGCGGGCAGACAGGGGCTCTACAATGAGCAGTTCTTC
- | TRBJ1-4 | TRBV7-2 | - | CASSPPSNEKLFF | TGTGCCAGCAGCCCACCTTCTAATGAAAAACTGTTTTTT
- | TRBJ1-1 | TRBV7-2 | - | CASSRNTEGLQAFF | TGTGCCAGCAGCCGTAACACCGAGGGATTACAAGCTTTCTTT
- | TRBJ2-7 | TRBV5-1 | TRBD1 | CASSPNGQETYEQYF | TGCGCCAGCAGCCCCAACGGACAGGAGACCTACGAGCAGTACTTC
- | TRBJ2-5 | TRBV4-3 | - | CASSHNAGETQYF | TGCGCCAGCAGCCACAATGCCGGGGAGACCCAGTACTTC
- | TRBJ2-3 | TRBV11-2 | - | CASSQGGSYTDTQYF | TGTGCCAGCAGCCAGGGGGGTTCGTACACAGATACGCAGTATTTT
- | TRBJ1-2 | TRBV5-5 | TRBD1 | CASSLRTGPYGYTF | TGTGCCAGCAGCCTGCGGACAGGGCCTTATGGCTACACCTTC
- | TRBJ2-2 | TRBV28 | - | CASSLAAPGSSNTGELFF | TGTGCCAGCAGTTTAGCGGCCCCGGGCAGTTCCAACACCGGGGAGCTGTTTTTT
- | TRBJ2-2 | TRBV18 | - | CASSPTDHTTANTGELFF | TGTGCCAGCTCACCAACGGACCATACCACTGCTAACACCGGGGAGCTGTTTTTT
- | TRBJ2-7 | TRBV6-6 | TRBD1 | CASSTGTGPYEQYF | TGTGCCAGCAGTACCGGGACAGGCCCCTACGAGCAGTACTTC
- | TRBJ2-7 | TRBV11-2 | TRBD2 | CASSPPGLELYEQYF | TGTGCCAGCAGCCCCCCGGGACTAGAGCTCTACGAGCAGTACTTC
- | TRBJ1-6 | TRBV19 | - | CASSLSNSPLHF | TGTGCCAGTAGTCTCTCGAATTCACCCCTCCACTTT
- | TRBJ2-7 | TRBV28 | - | CASSSMPYEQYF | TGTGCCAGCAGTTCCATGCCCTACGAGCAGTACTTC
- | TRBJ1-2 | TRBV27 | TRBD1 | CASSLSGQGYGYTF | TGTGCCAGCAGTTTAAGTGGACAGGGCTATGGCTACACCTTC